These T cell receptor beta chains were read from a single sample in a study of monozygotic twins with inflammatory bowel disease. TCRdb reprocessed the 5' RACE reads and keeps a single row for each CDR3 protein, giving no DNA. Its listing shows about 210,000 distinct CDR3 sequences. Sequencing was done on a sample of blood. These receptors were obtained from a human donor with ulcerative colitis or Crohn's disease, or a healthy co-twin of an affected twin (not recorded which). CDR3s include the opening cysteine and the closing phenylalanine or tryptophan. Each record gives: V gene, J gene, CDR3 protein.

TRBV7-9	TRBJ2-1	CASSLIAQEQFF
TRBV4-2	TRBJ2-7	CASSHGMGLADHEQYF
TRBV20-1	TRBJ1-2	CSADRVYGYTF
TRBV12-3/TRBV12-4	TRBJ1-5	CASRGIGIGNQPQHF
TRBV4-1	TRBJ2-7	CASSLLYRDGVSYEQYF
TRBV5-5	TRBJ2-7	CASSFDRGGYEQYF
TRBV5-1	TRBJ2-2	CASSLTGPTNTGELFF
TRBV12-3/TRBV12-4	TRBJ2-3	CASSSRVVQQDTQYF
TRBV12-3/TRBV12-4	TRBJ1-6	CASSQGVASPLHF
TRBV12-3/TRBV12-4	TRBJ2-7	CASSPRRGMPYKQYF
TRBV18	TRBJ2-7	CASSPPTGGTWGPSYEQYF